Only one count was recorded for the clone carrying this TCR beta chain. Sequencing was performed with immunoSEQ multiplex PCR; in TCRdb, only in-frame clones are kept and a portion is missing. Of almost 80,000 clones in the sample, approximately 84% are singletons; the top ten hold roughly 0.41%. This CDR3 has 15 residues. Germline assignment: CDR1 SGHKS and CDR2 YYEKEE (reference sequence). Trimming at V came to 0 bases and at J to 6 bases, leaving 4 bases not matched to a gene. This sample is part of a study of OX40 agonist ivuxolimab in advanced cancers. Across the whole study: Dosing consisted of intravenous ivuxolimab at 0.01 to 10 mg/kg every 2 weeks.

J is TRBJ2-3 and V is TRBV5-5, with 10 bases that match TRBD1. The input for sequencing was CD4+ or CD8+ T cells sorted from blood, taken in a trial of the OX40 agonist ivuxolimab. The sequence derives from an adult with an advanced solid tumor such as melanoma, head and neck, liver or kidney cancer. CDR3 bases: TGTGCCAGCAGCTTGGGGGACAGGGGCGGCGATACGCAGTATTTT. This sequence encodes CASSLGDRGGDTQYF.